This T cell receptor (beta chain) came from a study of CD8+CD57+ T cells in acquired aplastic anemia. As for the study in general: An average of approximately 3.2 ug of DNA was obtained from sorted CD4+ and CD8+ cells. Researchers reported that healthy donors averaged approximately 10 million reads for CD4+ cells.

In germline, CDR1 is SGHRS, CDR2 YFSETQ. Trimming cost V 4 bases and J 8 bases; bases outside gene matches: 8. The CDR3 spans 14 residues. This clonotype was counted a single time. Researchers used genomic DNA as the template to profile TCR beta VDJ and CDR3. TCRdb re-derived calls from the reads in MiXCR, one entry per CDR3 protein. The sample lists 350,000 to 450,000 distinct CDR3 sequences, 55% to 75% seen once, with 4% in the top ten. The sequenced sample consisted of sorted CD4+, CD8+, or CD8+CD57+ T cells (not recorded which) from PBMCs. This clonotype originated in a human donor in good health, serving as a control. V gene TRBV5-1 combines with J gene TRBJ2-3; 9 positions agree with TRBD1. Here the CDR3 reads CASSRGQGSATQYF. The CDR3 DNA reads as TGCGCCAGCAGCCGAGGACAGGGGTCCGCTACGCAGTATTTT.